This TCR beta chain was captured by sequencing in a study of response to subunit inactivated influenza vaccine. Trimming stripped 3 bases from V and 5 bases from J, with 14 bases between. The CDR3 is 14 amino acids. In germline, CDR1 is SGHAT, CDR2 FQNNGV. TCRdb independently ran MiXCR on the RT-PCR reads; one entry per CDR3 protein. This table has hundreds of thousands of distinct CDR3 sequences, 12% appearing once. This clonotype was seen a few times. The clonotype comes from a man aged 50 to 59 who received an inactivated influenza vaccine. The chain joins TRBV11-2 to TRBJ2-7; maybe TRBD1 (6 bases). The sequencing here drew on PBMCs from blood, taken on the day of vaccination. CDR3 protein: CASSFAGTPNEQYF. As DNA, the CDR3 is TGTGCCAGCAGCTTCGCCGGGACACCTAACGAGCAGTACTTC. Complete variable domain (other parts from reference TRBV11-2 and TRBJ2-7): EAGVAQSPRYKIIEKRQSVAFWCNPISGHATLYWYQQILGQGPKLLIQFQNNGVVDDSQLPKDRFSAERLKGVDSTLKIQPAKLEDSAVYLCASSFAGTPNEQYFGPGTRLTVT.